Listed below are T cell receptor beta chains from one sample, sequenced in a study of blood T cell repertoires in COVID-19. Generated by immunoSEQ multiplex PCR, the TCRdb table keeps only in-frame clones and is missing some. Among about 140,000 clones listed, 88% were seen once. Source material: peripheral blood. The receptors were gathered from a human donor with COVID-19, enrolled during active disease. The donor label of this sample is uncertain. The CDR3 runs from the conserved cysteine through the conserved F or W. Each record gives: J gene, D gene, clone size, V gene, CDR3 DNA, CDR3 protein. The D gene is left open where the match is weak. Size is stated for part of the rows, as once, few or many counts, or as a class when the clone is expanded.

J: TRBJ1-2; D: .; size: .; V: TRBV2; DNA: TGTGCCAGCAGTGAAGATAGGTGGGCCAGTGGCTACACCTTC; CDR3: CASSEDRWASGYTF
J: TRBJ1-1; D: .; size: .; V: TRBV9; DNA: TGTGCCAGCAGCGTAGGCGGGGGGCAGAACACTGAAGCTTTCTTT; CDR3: CASSVGGGQNTEAFF
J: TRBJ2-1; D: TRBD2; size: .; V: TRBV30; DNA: TGTGCCTGGAGTGTACGAGGGAGGGACTACAATGAGCAGTTCTTC; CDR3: CAWSVRGRDYNEQFF
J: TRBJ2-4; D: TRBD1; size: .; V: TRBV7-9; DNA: TGTGCCAGCAGCGGTGGACAGGGCGATGCAGACATTCAGTACTTC; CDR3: CASSGGQGDADIQYF
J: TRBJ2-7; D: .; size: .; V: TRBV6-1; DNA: TGTGCCAGCAGTGAAGGGCGGCACTACGAGCAGTACTTC; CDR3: CASSEGRHYEQYF
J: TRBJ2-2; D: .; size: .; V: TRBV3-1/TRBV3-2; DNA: TGTGCCAGCAGCCCATCCAGCGGCACCGGGGAGCTGTTTTTT; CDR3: CASSPSSGTGELFF
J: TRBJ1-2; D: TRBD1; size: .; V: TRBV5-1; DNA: TGCGCCAGCAGCTTGGACGGCGGGACAGGTCTATTC; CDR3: CASSLDGGTGLF
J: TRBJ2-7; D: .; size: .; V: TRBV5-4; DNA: TGTGCCAGCAGCTTGGCGGGGGTTAACTACGAGCAGTACTTC; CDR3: CASSLAGVNYEQYF
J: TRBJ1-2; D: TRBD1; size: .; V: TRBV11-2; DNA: TGTGCCAGCAGGGGGCAGGGGGCTGATTACTATGGCTACACCTTC; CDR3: CASRGQGADYYGYTF
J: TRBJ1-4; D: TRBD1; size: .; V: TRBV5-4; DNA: TGTGCCACCGGACAGGGGGCTAATGAAAAACTGTTTTTT; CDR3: CATGQGANEKLFF
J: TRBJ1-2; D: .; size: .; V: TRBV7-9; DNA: TGTGCCAGCAGCCATCGGGACACTAACTATGGCTACACCTTC; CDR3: CASSHRDTNYGYTF
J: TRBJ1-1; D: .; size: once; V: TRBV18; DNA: TGTGCCAGCTCACCACCGACAGGAGGCAGTGCTGAAGCTTTCTTT; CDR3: CASSPPTGGSAEAFF
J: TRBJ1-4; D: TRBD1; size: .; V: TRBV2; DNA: TGTGCCAGCAGTTCCGCCCGCAGGGGGGTCCTTTATGGTGAAAAACTGTTTTTT; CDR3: CASSSARRGVLYGEKLFF
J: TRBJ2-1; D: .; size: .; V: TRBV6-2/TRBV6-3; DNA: TGTGCCAGCAGCTTCCCGGACGGGAGATGGTCCTACAATGAGCAGTTCTTC; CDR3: CASSFPDGRWSYNEQFF
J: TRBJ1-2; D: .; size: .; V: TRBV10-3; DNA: TGTGCCATCAGTGAGTCCGGGGGGCAAGACTATGGCTACACCTTC; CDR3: CAISESGGQDYGYTF
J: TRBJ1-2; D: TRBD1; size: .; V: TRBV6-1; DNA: TGTGCCAGCAGTTCTCCCCTGGACAGGGTTTATGGCTACACCTTC; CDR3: CASSSPLDRVYGYTF
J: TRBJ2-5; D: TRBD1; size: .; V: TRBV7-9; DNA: TGTGCCAGCAGCCTAACAGGGGCGTCGACCCAGTACTTC; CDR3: CASSLTGASTQYF
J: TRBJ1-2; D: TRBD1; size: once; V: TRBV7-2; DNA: TGTGCCAGCAGCTTAGCGCGACAGGGTGACCCCGCTAACTATGGCTACACCTTC; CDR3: CASSLARQGDPANYGYTF
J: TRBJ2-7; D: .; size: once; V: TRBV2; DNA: TGTGCCAGCTTAGTTTCCTCCGAGCAGTACTTC; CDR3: CASLVSSEQYF
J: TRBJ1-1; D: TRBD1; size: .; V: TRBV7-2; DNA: TGTGCCAGCAGTTGGGACAGGGGATTAAGCACTGAAGCTTTCTTT; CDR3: CASSWDRGLSTEAFF
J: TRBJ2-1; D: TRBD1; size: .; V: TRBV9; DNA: TGTGCCAGCAGCGTAGGTTACAGGGGCGATTACAATGAGCAGTTCTTC; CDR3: CASSVGYRGDYNEQFF
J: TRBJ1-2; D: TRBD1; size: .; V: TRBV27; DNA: TGTGCCAGCAGTCTAGCCGGGACAGGGGCTAACTATGGCTACACCTTC; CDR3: CASSLAGTGANYGYTF
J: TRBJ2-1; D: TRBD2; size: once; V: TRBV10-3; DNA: TGTGCCATCAGTGCAGGGACTAGTACCCATGAGCAGTTCTTC; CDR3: CAISAGTSTHEQFF
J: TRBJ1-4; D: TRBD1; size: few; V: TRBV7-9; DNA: TGTGCCAGCAGCGATTCGACAGGGGAAGGAGAAAAACTGTTTTTT; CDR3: CASSDSTGEGEKLFF
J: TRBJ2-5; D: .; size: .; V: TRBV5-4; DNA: TGTGCCAGCAGCTTCCAGGGATCCGAGACCCAGTACTTC; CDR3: CASSFQGSETQYF